These 30 T cell receptor beta chains were all obtained from the same sample, sequenced in a study of blood T cell repertoires in COVID-19. Here immunoSEQ multiplex PCR was the method, and the copy in TCRdb shows in-frame clones only, minus some. The repertoire holds around 200,000 clones, with 75% to 90% as singletons. The sequenced material came from peripheral blood. The receptors stem from a human donor with active or convalescent COVID-19. The donor label of this sample is uncertain.

This rearrangement joins TRBV29-1 to TRBJ2-2; 8 bases line up with TRBD1. Germline V CDR1 and CDR2: SQVTM, ANQGSEA. Losses at the gene ends were 6 bases for V and 0 bases for J; bases not matched to a gene: 6. The CDR3 is 15 amino acids. This chain's CDR3 is CSVTGTGPNTGELFF. In DNA form, the CDR3 reads TGCAGCGTCACCGGGACAGGCCCGAACACCGGGGAGCTGTTTTTT.

This chain joins TRBV14 and TRBJ2-3; D not resolved. This CDR3 spans 15 amino acids. Trimming removed 0 bases at V and 4 bases at J, with 11 bases between. Germline-derived CDR1 and CDR2 are SGHDN and FVKESK. Written as DNA, the CDR3 is TGTGCCAGCAGCCAAGACCCCCTTCGGGCAGATACGCAGTATTTT. Protein: CASSQDPLRADTQYF. Looking up the rest from reference TRBV14 and TRBJ2-3 gives the full variable domain: EAGVTQFPSHSVIEKGQTVTLRCDPISGHDNLYWYRRVMGKEIKFLLHFVKESKQDESGMPNNRFLAERTGGTYSTLKVQPAELEDSGVYFCASSQDPLRADTQYFGPGTRLTVL.

The CDR3: CASSTPALAGTEAFF. DNA of the CDR3: TGTGCCAGCAGCACTCCGGCCTTAGCGGGGACTGAAGCTTTCTTT. The chain employs TRBV27 and TRBJ1-1; D ambiguous. Germline CDR1 and CDR2: MNHEY and SMNVEV (reference sequence). The length of the CDR3 is 15 residues. The V end lost 6 bases, the J end lost 5 bases, and 19 bases lay between the germline ends.

This chain's CDR3 is CASSFRGNTEAFF. As DNA, the CDR3 is TGCGCCAGCAGCTTCCGGGGGAACACTGAAGCTTTCTTT. This chain connects TRBV5-1 to TRBJ1-1, with D hard to call. V was clipped by 2 bases and J by 1 base, with 6 bases between them. Germline V gene lookup returns CDR1 SGHRS and CDR2 YFSETQ. The CDR3 consists of 13 residues.

This clone has only one observation. The V gene is TRBV12-3 or TRBV12-4, the J gene TRBJ2-5; 9 nucleotides line up with TRBD2. Germline trimming cut 3 bases from V and 6 bases from J; bases unmatched to any gene: 2. This CDR3 is built from 13 residues. The CDR3 DNA follows: TGTGCCAGCAGTTTGCGGGAGGGGCAGACCCAGTACTTC. Protein sequence: CASSLREGQTQYF.

The V gene is TRBV7-2, the J gene TRBJ2-7, with 11 bases matching TRBD2. Germline values: CDR1 SGHTA, CDR2 FQGNSA. V shed 3 bases and J 0 bases; nucleotides not matched to a gene: 4. The CDR3 is made up of 16 amino acids. The CDR3 coding sequence is TGTGCCAGCAGCTTCACTAGCGGGGGTTTCTCCTACGAGCAGTACTTC. Encoded protein: CASSFTSGGFSYEQYF. The entire variable domain, with the rest obtained from reference TRBV7-2 and TRBJ2-7, is as follows: GAGVSQSPSNKVTEKGKDVELRCDPISGHTALYWYRQSLGQGLEFLIYFQGNSAPDKSGLPSDRFSAERTGGSVSTLTIQRTQQEDSAVYLCASSFTSGGFSYEQYFGPGTRLTVT.

This chain joins TRBV11-3 and TRBJ2-1; possibly TRBD1 for D (7 bases). In germline, CDR1 is SGHNT, CDR2 YENEEA. The CDR3 runs 15 residues. With 5 bases removed from V and 9 bases from J, the gap between germline ends came to 20 bases. This chain's CDR3 is CASSLTQGVSGEQFF. In DNA form, the CDR3 reads TGTGCCAGCAGCCTAACGCAGGGGGTTAGCGGTGAGCAGTTCTTC. Filled out from reference TRBV11-3 and TRBJ2-1, the complete variable domain reads EAGVVQSPRYKIIEKKQPVAFWCNPISGHNTLYWYLQNLGQGPELLIRYENEEAVDDSQLPKDRFSAERLKGVDSTLKIQPAELGDSAVYLCASSLTQGVSGEQFFGPGTRLTVL.

The V call is TRBV24-1, the J call TRBJ2-7; TRBD2 aligns across 10 bases. CDR1 is KGHDR, CDR2 SFDVKD, per germline. The CDR3 is made up of 16 amino acids. J lost 0 bases, V lost 4 bases, and 5 bases had no gene match. This chain's CDR3 is CATSEGASGSSYEQYF. CDR3 nucleotides: TGTGCCACCAGTGAGGGGGCTAGCGGGAGCTCCTACGAGCAGTACTTC.

The rearrangement uses TRBV10-2 and TRBJ1-4; D unclear. The length of the CDR3 is 14 residues. V lost 2 bases, J lost 4 bases, and 8 bases lay in between. The V gene's germline CDR1 is WSHSY and CDR2 SAAADI. CDR3: CASSEKRGNEKLFF. The DNA of the CDR3 is TGCGCCAGCAGTGAGAAGCGGGGTAATGAAAAACTGTTTTTT.

The gene calls are TRBV14 and TRBJ2-2; D remains unclear. The V and J ends lost 5 bases and 4 bases respectively, with 5 bases between them. Germline V gene lookup returns CDR1 SGHDN and CDR2 FVKESK. This CDR3 comprises 12 residues. The CDR3 region has the DNA TGTGCCAGCAGCTACGGCACCGGGGAGCTGTTTTTT. Encoded protein: CASSYGTGELFF.

The chain joins TRBV2 to TRBJ2-6, with D perhaps TRBD2 (6 bases). CDR3 length equals 15 residues. The germline gives CDR1 SNHLY, CDR2 FYNNEI. Trimming removed 6 bases from V and 0 bases from J, with 9 bases in between. The CDR3, as DNA: TGTGCCAGCAGCCCCGGGAGCTCTGGGGCCAACGTCCTGACTTTC. It encodes CASSPGSSGANVLTF.

The V and J genes are TRBV19 and TRBJ2-1, with D tentatively TRBD2 (6 bases). Per germline, CDR1 LNHDA and CDR2 SQIVND (reference sequence). V was trimmed by 4 bases and J by 7 bases, leaving 11 bases between them. The CDR3 is made up of 13 amino acids. The CDR3, as DNA: TGTGCCAGTAGTACTGCTGGAGGGAATGAGCAGTTCTTC. Protein sequence: CASSTAGGNEQFF.

The chain has TRBV21-1 and TRBJ2-3; the table's D call, TRBD2, was not checked against the DNA. TRBV21-1 has pseudogene status. The CDR3 is made up of 15 amino acids. In DNA form, the CDR3 reads TGTGCCAGCAGCAAAGGGGGCGGGAGTGGGAATACGCAGTATTTT. Residues: CASSKGGGSGNTQYF.

The chain combines TRBV28 with TRBJ1-4; the D gene is possibly TRBD1 (5 bases). The V gene lost 3 bases and the J gene lost 8 bases, with 10 bases spanning the gap. The CDR3 has 13 amino acids. The V gene's germline CDR1 is MDHEN and CDR2 SYDVKM. The CDR3 loop reads CASSLSGGEKLFF. CDR3 nucleotide sequence: TGTGCCAGCAGTTTGTCCGGGGGAGAAAAACTGTTTTTT.

CDR3 sequence: CASSLNRGNTEAFF. The CDR3 DNA is TGTGCCAGCAGCTTAAACAGGGGGAACACTGAAGCTTTCTTT. The rearrangement uses TRBV7-9 and TRBJ1-1, with 7 bases identical to TRBD1. The CDR3 has 14 amino acids. Per the germline V gene, CDR1 is SEHNR and CDR2 is FQNEAQ (reference sequence). V dropped 2 bases and J dropped 1; count of bases not matched to a gene: 1.

The count of this clone is one. This sequence joins TRBV9 and TRBJ2-1; 12 bases are a match to TRBD2. Trimming at V came to 0 bases and at J to 9 bases, leaving 7 bases not matched to a gene. Germline values: CDR1 SGDLS, CDR2 YYNGEE. CDR3 length: 16 residues. The CDR3 DNA is TGTGCCAGCAGCGTAGTGACTAGCGGGAGCTTGAGTGAGCAGTTCTTC. Protein: CASSVVTSGSLSEQFF.

Note on this clone: This CDR3 is also generated by other DNA sequences in the sample. V gene TRBV9 combines with J gene TRBJ1-1; TRBD1 might be the D (5 bases). The CDR3 length is 14 residues. The germline gives CDR1 SGDLS, CDR2 YYNGEE. Deletions cut 0 bases from V and 1 base from J, with 7 bases between. This CDR3 reads CASSVGQGNTEAFF. The CDR3 bases are TGTGCCAGCAGCGTAGGCCAGGGGAACACTGAAGCTTTCTTT.

The chain has TRBV11-2 and TRBJ1-1; a weak D match, TRBD1 (5 bases). V shed 2 bases and J shed 12 bases, with 13 bases lying between them. Germline V lookup: CDR1 SGHAT, CDR2 FQNNGV. The CDR3 sequence is 12 residues long. CDR3 in DNA: TGTGCCAGCAGCTTACAGGGTGGTAGGCCTTTCTTT. Amino acid sequence: CASSLQGGRPFF.

Remarks on this clone: The same CDR3 can be traced to other DNA sequences in this sample. The chain has TRBV5-4 and TRBJ2-3; 7 nucleotides match TRBD2. CDR1 is SGHNT, CDR2 YYREEE, per germline (reference sequence). Trimming took 0 bases from V and 1 from J; bases not matched to a gene: 2. The CDR3 spans 15 residues. CDR3 in DNA: TGTGCCAGCAGCTTGGACAGCGGGGGCACAGATACGCAGTATTTT. Translating gives CASSLDSGGTDTQYF.

This clone was seen once. The chain combines TRBV6-5 with TRBJ1-1, with D hard to call. Germline V gene data show CDR1 as MNHEY and CDR2 as SVGAGI. This CDR3 comprises 15 residues. The V and J ends lost 6 bases and 1 base respectively, with 15 bases between them. The CDR3: CASSQNLGANTEAFF. The CDR3 DNA follows: TGTGCCAGCAGCCAAAACCTGGGAGCGAACACTGAAGCTTTCTTT.

The rearrangement links TRBV5-1 to TRBJ1-2, with 8 nucleotides matching TRBD1. Germline V CDR1 and CDR2: SGHRS, YFSETQ. The CDR3 sequence is 15 residues long. After removal of 0 bases from V and 8 bases from J, the junction contained 9 bases not matched to a gene. CDR3 protein: CASSLGPTDREGYTF. The CDR3 nucleotides are TGCGCCAGCAGCTTGGGACCAACGGACAGGGAAGGCTACACCTTC. Full variable domain (outside the CDR3, taken from reference TRBV5-1 and TRBJ1-2): KAGVTQTPRYLIKTRGQQVTLSCSPISGHRSVSWYQQTPGQGLQFLFEYFSETQRNKGNFPGRFSGRQFSNSRSEMNVSTLELGDSALYLCASSLGPTDREGYTFGSGTRLTVV.

The genes are TRBV11-3 and TRBJ2-7; D possibly corresponds to TRBD2 (5 bases). Trimming shortened V by 4 bases and J by 2 bases, and 18 bases separated the two germline ends. CDR1 and CDR2 (germline): SGHNT, YENEEA. The CDR3 loop spans 16 amino acids. The CDR3 spells CASSSPGSRRPYEQYF. Written as DNA, the CDR3 is TGTGCCAGCAGCTCGCCGGGGTCTAGAAGGCCCTACGAGCAGTACTTC.

The chain is built from TRBV3-1 (or the pseudogene TRBV3-2) and TRBJ2-5, with TRBD2 identical over 7 bases. V was clipped by 2 bases and J by 5 bases; unmatched bases: 8. The CDR3 totals 15 residues. Germline V gene sequence: CDR1 LGHDT, CDR2 YNNKEL (reference sequence). The CDR3 is CASSQSHSGPETQYF. As DNA, the CDR3 is TGTGCCAGCAGCCAATCCCATAGCGGGCCGGAGACCCAGTACTTC.

The chain employs TRBV29-1 and TRBJ1-4, with D possibly TRBD1 on 5 matching bases. The CDR3 has 18 residues. The germline V and J ends were trimmed by 0 bases and 1 base, with 18 bases remaining between them. Germline CDR1 reads SQVTM; CDR2 reads ANQGSEA. CDR3 DNA: TGCAGCGTTGAAGATAGGAGGGCAGGGTTAAGAACTAATGAAAAACTGTTTTTT. It yields the protein CSVEDRRAGLRTNEKLFF.

This clone was detected only a few times. The chain carries TRBV12-5 and TRBJ1-1; possibly TRBD1 for D (5 bases). CDR1 and CDR2 (germline): LGHNT, FRNRAP. Trimming took off 1 base at V and 8 bases at J, with 8 bases between the two ends. The CDR3 covers 12 residues. CDR3 loop: CASGLGQREAFF. The CDR3 DNA is TGTGCTAGTGGTTTGGGACAGAGGGAAGCTTTCTTT.

The chain recombines TRBV6-5 with TRBJ1-2; no definite D call. The length of the CDR3 is 14 residues. CDR1 and CDR2 from the germline V gene are MNHEY and SVGAGI. V lost 2 bases and J lost 4, with 11 bases in between. CDR3 amino acids: CASSYDSRSYGYTF. The CDR3 DNA reads as TGTGCCAGCAGTTACGATTCCCGGAGCTATGGCTACACCTTC.

This chain connects TRBV5-1 to TRBJ2-1; 7 positions agree with TRBD2. Germline assignment: CDR1 SGHRS and CDR2 YFSETQ. The V segment lost 4 bases and the J segment 5 bases; nucleotides outside the gene matches: 12. The CDR3 runs 16 residues. CDR3 amino acids: CASSPIASGSHNEQFF. The CDR3 nucleotides read TGCGCCAGCAGCCCTATCGCTAGCGGAAGCCACAATGAGCAGTTCTTC.

This clone was seen a single time. CDR3 sequence reads: CASSPVLISSPSGTQYF. CDR3 nucleotides: TGTGCCAGCTCCCCGGTGTTAATCAGCTCGCCTTCGGGGACCCAGTACTTC. V gene TRBV18 combines with J gene TRBJ2-5; D remains ambiguous. Germline V gene data show CDR1 as KGHSH and CDR2 as LQKENI. Trimming cost V 6 bases and J 7 bases, with 27 bases left between them. The CDR3 has 17 amino acids.

The CDR3 sequence is CATSDSSGLPYNEQFF. In DNA form, the CDR3 reads TGTGCCACCAGTGATAGCTCGGGACTCCCCTACAATGAGCAGTTCTTC. The chain combines TRBV24-1 with TRBJ2-1; D may be TRBD2 (6 bases). The CDR3 consists of 16 residues. V was shortened by 3 bases and J by 2 bases, with 13 bases between the two germline ends. Per the germline V gene, CDR1 is KGHDR and CDR2 is SFDVKD.

The chain has TRBV7-5 and TRBJ2-7; TRBD2 reflects the table's D call only, with no check against the DNA. TRBV7-5 is a pseudogene locus. CDR3 length: 19 residues. The CDR3 nucleotides are TGTGTCAGAAGCTCACGGACTAGCGGGAGCGCAGTAATCATTTACGAGCAGTACTTC. It translates to CVRSSRTSGSAVIIYEQYF.